A selection of T cell receptor beta chains follows, all from one sample in a study of CD8 T cells in Susac syndrome. TCRdb reprocessed the immunoSEQ multiplex PCR reads via MiXCR and lists one record per CDR3 protein. The sample has 130,000 or so distinct CDR3 sequences; 75% to 90% are singletons. Sequenced input: CD8+ T cells from PBMCs. Receptors originate from a human donor with multiple sclerosis. The CDR3 runs from the conserved cysteine through the conserved F or W. A D gene is named only where the DNA matches it firmly. Clone size appears in some rows only: once, few, many, or a class for an expanded clone.

CDR3aa,CDR3nt,v_gene,j_gene,abundance,d_gene
CASMNSNSPLHF,TGTGCCAGCATGAACAGCAATTCACCCCTCCACTTT,TRBV7-9,TRBJ1-6,.,.
CASSSDFPGTQYF,TGTGCCAGCAGCTCGGACTTCCCAGGGACCCAGTACTTC,TRBV12-3/TRBV12-4,TRBJ2-5,.,.
CASSLQGYNEQFF,TGTGCCAGCAGTCTACAGGGTTACAATGAGCAGTTCTTC,TRBV6-2/TRBV6-3,TRBJ2-1,few,.
CASSATGRPTGNTIYF,TGTGCCAGCAGCGCTACAGGGCGGCCGACTGGAAACACCATATATTTT,TRBV9,TRBJ1-3,.,.
CASTLFPGTFWETQYF,TGTGCCAGCACTCTCTTTCCCGGGACTTTTTGGGAGACCCAGTACTTC,TRBV6-1,TRBJ2-5,many,.
CATSTAPTRIWGNIQYF,TGTGCCACCAGCACCGCCCCCACTAGGATTTGGGGAAACATTCAGTACTTC,TRBV15,TRBJ2-4,.,.
CASSVVGQGASTDTQYF,TGTGCCAGCAGCGTGGTCGGACAGGGGGCTAGCACAGATACGCAGTATTTT,TRBV5-4,TRBJ2-3,.,TRBD1
CASSYADRRADTQYF,TGTGCCAGCAGTTACGCCGATAGGAGGGCAGATACGCAGTATTTT,TRBV6-5,TRBJ2-3,.,.
CASSLLGADEQFF,TGTGCCAGCAGCTTATTGGGAGCCGATGAGCAGTTCTTC,TRBV13,TRBJ2-1,.,.
CASRTTGESDIQYF,TGTGCCAGCAGGACGACGGGAGAGTCGGACATTCAGTACTTC,TRBV6-5,TRBJ2-4,.,.
CASSVELRDGELFF,TGTGCCAGCAGCGTAGAACTCCGCGACGGGGAGCTGTTTTTT,TRBV9,TRBJ2-2,.,.
CASSVRGQQGLTSTDTQYF,TGTGCCAGCAGTGTCCGAGGCCAGCAAGGATTGACTAGCACAGATACGCAGTATTTT,TRBV2,TRBJ2-3,.,.
CASSLDWWEANTGELFF,TGTGCCAGCAGCTTAGATTGGTGGGAGGCCAACACCGGGGAGCTGTTTTTT,TRBV11-3,TRBJ2-2,.,.
CASSLPIGVLGNQPQHF,TGTGCCAGCAGTTTACCGATCGGAGTTTTGGGCAATCAGCCCCAGCATTTT,TRBV28,TRBJ1-5,.,.
CASSVESGLDSPLHF,TGTGCCAGCAGCGTAGAGTCGGGACTAGATTCACCCCTCCACTTT,TRBV9,TRBJ1-6,.,.
CASSFSREAFF,TGTGCCAGCAGTTTTAGTCGGGAAGCTTTCTTT,TRBV12-3/TRBV12-4,TRBJ1-1,.,.
CASSSWAGEEGGLLNTNNEQFF,TGTGCCAGCAGCTCGTGGGCGGGAGAGGAGGGGGGACTTCTCAATACGAACAATGAGCAGTTCTTC,TRBV11-1,TRBJ2-1,.,.
CASSLRAVLNTEAFF,TGTGCCAGCAGTTTAAGGGCAGTGCTGAACACTGAAGCTTTCTTT,TRBV28,TRBJ1-1,.,.
CATSDFPGELFF,TGTGCCACCAGTGATTTCCCCGGGGAGCTGTTTTTT,TRBV24-1,TRBJ2-2,.,.
CASSVGQTEAFF,TGTGCCAGCAGTGTTGGGCAGACTGAAGCTTTCTTT,TRBV25-1,TRBJ1-1,.,.
CASSLSLGGAHQETQYF,TGTGCCAGCAGCCTATCCTTAGGGGGAGCCCATCAAGAGACCCAGTACTTC,TRBV7-9,TRBJ2-5,.,.
CASSWRDMNTEAFF,TGTGCCAGCAGCTGGAGAGACATGAACACTGAAGCTTTCTTT,TRBV13,TRBJ1-1,.,.
CASSRGGGGTQYF,TGTGCCAGCAGCCGAGGAGGGGGAGGTACGCAGTATTTT,TRBV14,TRBJ2-3,once,.
CAWRGMNTGELFF,TGTGCCTGGAGGGGTATGAACACCGGGGAGCTGTTTTTT,TRBV30,TRBJ2-2,.,.
CASSHGLADYYNEQFF,TGTGCCAGTTCACACGGACTAGCGGACTACTACAATGAGCAGTTCTTC,TRBV19,TRBJ2-1,.,TRBD2
CASSMGTGGYTF,TGTGCCAGCAGCATGGGGACGGGAGGCTACACCTTC,TRBV7-8,TRBJ1-2,.,.
CASSYSGARGTGELFF,TGTGCCAGCAGTTACTCGGGGGCACGTGGCACCGGGGAGCTGTTTTTT,TRBV6-6,TRBJ2-2,.,.
CASSQDGQGVNDEQFF,TGCGCCAGCAGCCAAGATGGTCAGGGGGTAAACGATGAGCAGTTCTTC,TRBV4-3,TRBJ2-1,.,TRBD1
CASGGLAGVEQFF,TGTGCCTCCGGGGGACTAGCGGGAGTTGAGCAGTTCTTC,TRBV19,TRBJ2-1,.,TRBD2
CSAEYSTVYEQYF,TGCAGTGCTGAGTACTCGACGGTCTACGAGCAGTACTTC,TRBV20-1,TRBJ2-7,.,.
CASSRLDSYMNTGELFF,TGTGCCAGCAGCCGATTGGATTCCTACATGAACACCGGGGAGCTGTTTTTT,TRBV7-2,TRBJ2-2,.,.
CASSYSGTTGSALRNTEAFF,TGTGCCAGCAGTTACTCTGGGACGACAGGGAGTGCCCTTAGGAACACTGAAGCTTTCTTT,TRBV6-5,TRBJ1-1,.,TRBD1
CASSIGLNNEQFF,TGTGCCAGTAGTATAGGGCTAAACAATGAGCAGTTCTTC,TRBV19,TRBJ2-1,once,.
CASSLVVGDGYTF,TGTGCCAGCAGCTTAGTTGTCGGGGATGGCTACACCTTC,TRBV11-1,TRBJ1-2,.,.
CASSEQETQYF,TGTGCCAGCAGTGAACAAGAGACCCAGTACTTC,TRBV25-1,TRBJ2-5,.,.
CASSPSSGEMNTEAFF,TGTGCCAGCAGTCCCAGTTCAGGGGAAATGAACACTGAAGCTTTCTTT,TRBV27,TRBJ1-1,.,.